One sample yielded the 11 T cell receptor beta chains listed below, sequenced in a study. TCRdb re-derived calls from the 5' RACE reads in MiXCR, one entry per CDR3 protein. The data hold tens of thousands of distinct CDR3 sequences, with 25% to 35% observed a single time. Sequenced: naive CD4+ T cells sorted from blood. Subset in this sample: naive CD4+ T cells, CD4+CD45RA+CD25-. Receptors were obtained from a female donor with breast cancer.

At least ten counts were recorded for this clonotype. The chain couples TRBV15 to TRBJ2-5; TRBD1 is a possible D gene (6 bases). V lost 3 bases, J lost 1 base, and 15 bases lay in between. This CDR3 region has 16 residues. The V gene's germline CDR1 is LNHNV and CDR2 YYDKDF (reference sequence). The CDR3 bases are TGTGCCACCAGCAGTTCCCGGGTCAGGGGCCAAGAGACCCAGTACTTC. Residues: CATSSSRVRGQETQYF.

This clonotype was observed many times. The chain uses TRBV10-3 and TRBJ1-1, with a possible D match to TRBD1 (5 bases). Trimming pared 6 bases from V and 1 base from J, leaving 18 bases between. Germline-derived CDR1 and CDR2 are ENHRY and SYGVKD. The CDR3 covers 16 residues. The CDR3 DNA sequence: TGTGCCATCAGCCAGGGTGCGGCAACTAGGAACACTGAAGCTTTCTTT. Translation: CAISQGAATRNTEAFF.

This sequence joins TRBV3-1 and TRBJ1-6; no definite D call. Trimming removed 4 bases at V and 7 bases at J, with 11 bases between. This CDR3 is built from 14 residues. Germline CDR1 and CDR2: LGHDT and YNNKEL (reference sequence). The CDR3 nucleotides read TGTGCCAGCAGCCTTGGGGTCGACAATTCACCCCTCCACTTT. Its protein is CASSLGVDNSPLHF.

The chain combines TRBV20-1 with TRBJ2-6, with TRBD1 matching over 8 bases. With 5 bases clipped from V and 0 bases from J, the junction kept 3 bases outside the gene matches. CDR3 length: 15 amino acids. CDR1 DFQATT and CDR2 SNEGSKA come from the germline V gene (reference sequence). DNA for the CDR3: TGCAGTGCTGATGACAGGGGCTCTGGGGCCAACGTCCTGACTTTC. Translating gives CSADDRGSGANVLTF.

The chain couples TRBV21-1 to TRBJ1-5; the tabulated D call, TRBD1, remains unverified against the DNA. TRBV21-1 is annotated as a pseudogene. The CDR3 totals 18 residues. Here the CDR3 reads CASSKDHPALISNQPQHF. The CDR3 DNA reads as TGTGCCAGCAGCAAAGATCACCCCGCCCTGATTAGCAATCAGCCCCAGCATTTT.

Comment on this clonotype: No conserved phenylalanine or tryptophan ends this CDR3, so it is likely a read error. The chain links TRBV5-6 to TRBJ2-3, with D possibly matching TRBD2 (5 bases). The CDR3 has 14 residues. Germline CDR1 is SGHDT and CDR2 is YYEEEE. Deletions cut 0 bases from V and 4 bases from J, with 9 bases between. The CDR3 DNA is TGTGCCAGCAGCTTGGGACTAAATGCAGATACGCAGTATCTT. This encodes CASSLGLNADTQYL.

This clonotype was detected a few times. The chain carries TRBV4-1 and TRBJ2-1, with D perhaps TRBD1 (5 bases). Trimming cost V 1 base and J 4 bases, with 11 bases left between them. The germline V gene has CDR1 MGHRA and CDR2 YSYEKL. There are 15 residues in the CDR3. CDR3 sequence reads: CASSQGLTAYNEQFF. The CDR3 DNA reads TGCGCCAGCAGCCAAGGGTTGACAGCTTACAATGAGCAGTTCTTC.

This clonotype was counted a few times. The chain links TRBV9 to TRBJ2-2; possible D gene TRBD2, 5 bases. Germline V gives CDR1 SGDLS, CDR2 YYNGEE. Deletions cut 7 bases from V and 2 bases from J, with 9 bases between. The CDR3 loop spans 13 amino acids. The CDR3 nucleotides read TGTGCCAGCTCCCTAGCTAACACCGGGGAGCTGTTTTTT. It encodes CASSLANTGELFF.

The table lists this clonotype with a few counts. V is TRBV27 and J is TRBJ2-7; D perhaps matches TRBD1 (6 bases). CDR3 length: 15 residues. Germline CDR1 is MNHEY and CDR2 is SMNVEV (reference sequence). V was trimmed by 5 bases and J by 0 bases, leaving 14 bases between them. The CDR3 DNA reads TGTGCCAGCAGTATGACAGGCTCAGGCTCCTACGAGCAGTACTTC. Translation: CASSMTGSGSYEQYF.

This clonotype has only a few counts. The CDR3 is CASSIAGLPKMETQYF. DNA for the CDR3: TGTGCCAGCAGCATCGCGGGACTCCCGAAAATGGAGACCCAGTACTTC. This rearrangement joins TRBV7-8 to TRBJ2-5, with D tentatively TRBD2 (6 bases). V lost 5 bases, J lost 5 bases, and 21 bases lay in between. The CDR3 sequence is 16 residues long. Germline CDR1 SGHVS, CDR2 FQNEAQ.

This clonotype was found a few times. A much larger clone lies a single base off, so this may be a read error. The chain uses TRBV12-3 or TRBV12-4 and TRBJ2-3; weak D call: TRBD2 (6 bases). CDR3 size: 12 residues. The ends were cut back, 5 bases at V and 9 bases at J, with 12 bases in the middle. The DNA of the CDR3 is TGTGCCAGCAGTCTGGACGGAGGGACGCAGTATTTT. Amino acids: CASSLDGGTQYF.